This T cell receptor beta chain appears in the sequencing data of a study of brain T cells in children with intractable seizures. Points from the study as a whole: Pre-surgery blood may have been undersampled, hiding some clones. Patients' HCMV serostatus was unknown; virus specificity rests on CDR3 similarity alone.

Here immunoSEQ multiplex PCR was the method, and the copy in TCRdb shows in-frame clones only, minus some. The repertoire holds a few hundred thousand clones, roughly 92% seen once, with 4.5% to 7% in the top ten. The sample's time point: blood from clinic visit 5 months post-surgery; TSC patient then seizure free. Surgery cases with the highest brain T cell transcript signatures were chosen for sequencing. Patients received at least one anti-epileptic drug before surgery. In its sample, this clone was seen once. Its antigen is still unknown. The material sequenced was peripheral blood, taken roughly 5 months after surgery. This clonotype originated in a boy in the first two years of life with tuberous sclerosis and intractable seizures.

The CDR3 nucleotides read TGCAGCGTTGGCCCTAACAGGGGCGCGTACGAGCAGTACTTC. The encoded protein is CSVGPNRGAYEQYF. The rearrangement uses TRBV29-1 and TRBJ2-7; 7 nucleotides align to TRBD1. The CDR3 consists of 14 residues. Trimming cost V 4 bases and J 4 bases; bases outside gene matches: 10. CDR1 and CDR2 from the germline V gene are SQVTM and ANQGSEA.